The source of this T cell receptor beta chain is a study of cytomegalovirus exposure and HLA in healthy donors. Study information: For the roughly 400 genotyped donors, 75% to 90% fell within the Caucasian-associated ancestry cluster. Points from the study as a whole: With later analysis, a missense DCLRE1C variant became linked to TCR beta V- and J-gene trimming. Later analysis showed most CMV-associated TCR beta chains appearing HLA-restricted.

Deletions cut 5 bases from V and 6 bases from J, with 16 bases between. This CDR3 has 15 amino acids. CDR1 is SEHNR, CDR2 FQNEAQ, per germline (reference sequence). The PCR was carried out with 60 Vbeta primers and 13 Jbeta primers. Libraries were prepared by immunoSEQ multiplex PCR; TCRdb keeps only in-frame clonotypes and omits some of them. The sample contains roughly 69,000 clones, 60% to 75% of which appear only once. This clone was counted a few times. Its antigen is as yet unknown. The clonotype originates from a male donor in good health and CMV-seropositive. The chain couples TRBV7-9 to TRBJ1-4; D possibly corresponds to TRBD1 (5 bases). What was sequenced was PBMCs. CDR3 sequence (DNA): TGTGCCAGCAGCCCCCTAATGGGGCGATATGAAAAACTGTTTTTT. Its translation is CASSPLMGRYEKLFF.